This T cell receptor (beta chain) was documented in a study of T cells in Graves' hyperthyroidism and ophthalmopathy. Overall study: Peripheral blood draws took place at initial diagnosis, ahead of any treatment. Study-wide points: Most clonotypes that expanded in the thyroid above 0.001 also showed up in blood.

Remarks on this clonotype: Its antigen is not identified. The final CDR3 position lacks the conserved phenylalanine or tryptophan, pointing to a likely read error.

Amplification of TCR beta CDR3 regions was performed using RNA transcripts as template. First-round RT-PCR of the TCR CDR3 relied on the HTBI primer set. TCRdb passed the multiplex PCR reads through MiXCR, listing each CDR3 protein once. The repertoire holds fewer than 350,000 distinct CDR3 sequences, with roughly 21% as singletons. The germline V gene encodes CDR1 SEHNR and CDR2 FQNEAQ (reference sequence). Trimming at V came to 7 bases and at J to 2 bases, leaving 7 bases not matched to a gene. The CDR3 covers 15 residues. It was uncontrolled infection, other autoimmune disease, pregnancy or lactation that excluded patients.

The V call is TRBV7-9, the J call TRBJ2-7; 11 bases line up with TRBD2. Input material: blood. The TCR originated in a woman aged 50 to 60 with Graves' hyperthyroidism. In DNA, the CDR3 is TGTGCCAGCACCCTAGCGGGGGGCTCAACCTACGAGCAGTACCTC. This encodes CASTLAGGSTYEQYL.